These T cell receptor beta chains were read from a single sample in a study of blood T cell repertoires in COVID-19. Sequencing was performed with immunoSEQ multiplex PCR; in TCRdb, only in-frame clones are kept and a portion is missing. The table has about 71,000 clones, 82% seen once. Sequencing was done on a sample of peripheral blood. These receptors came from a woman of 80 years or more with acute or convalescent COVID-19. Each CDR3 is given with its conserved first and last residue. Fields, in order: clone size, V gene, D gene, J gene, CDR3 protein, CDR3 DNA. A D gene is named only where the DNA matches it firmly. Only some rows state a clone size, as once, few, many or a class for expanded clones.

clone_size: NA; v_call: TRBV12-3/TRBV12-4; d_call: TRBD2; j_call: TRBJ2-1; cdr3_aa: CASSGRTYNEQFF; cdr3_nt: TGTGCCAGTAGCGGGAGAACGTACAATGAGCAGTTCTTC
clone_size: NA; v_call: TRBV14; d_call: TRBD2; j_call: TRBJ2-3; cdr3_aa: CASSQDRGLADYLRGTDTQYF; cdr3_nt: TGTGCCAGCAGCCAAGATCGCGGTCTAGCGGACTACCTCCGGGGCACAGATACGCAGTATTTT
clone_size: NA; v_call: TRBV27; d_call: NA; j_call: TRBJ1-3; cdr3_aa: CASSRGLGSGNTIYF; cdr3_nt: TGTGCCAGCAGTCGGGGGTTGGGCTCTGGAAACACCATATATTTT
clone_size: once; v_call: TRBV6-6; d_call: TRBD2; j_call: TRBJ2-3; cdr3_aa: CASSYGGRAGDTQYF; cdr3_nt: TGTGCCAGCAGTTACGGCGGGAGGGCGGGAGATACGCAGTATTTT
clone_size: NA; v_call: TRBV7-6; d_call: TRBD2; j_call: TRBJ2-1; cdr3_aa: CASSLPIAGANEQFF; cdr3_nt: TGTGCCAGCAGCTTACCGATAGCGGGAGCTAATGAGCAGTTCTTC
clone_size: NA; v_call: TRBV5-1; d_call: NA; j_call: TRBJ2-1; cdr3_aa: CASSPGSYNEQFF; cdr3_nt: TGCGCCAGCAGCCCGGGTAGCTACAATGAGCAGTTCTTC
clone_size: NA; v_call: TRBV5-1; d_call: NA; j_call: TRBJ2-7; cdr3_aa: CASSRERSYEQYF; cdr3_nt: TGCGCCAGCAGCCGGGAGCGGTCCTACGAGCAGTACTTC
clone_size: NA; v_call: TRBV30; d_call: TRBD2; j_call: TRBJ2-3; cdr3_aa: CAWRGRVASTDTQYF; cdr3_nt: TGTGCCTGGAGGGGGAGGGTTGCTAGCACAGATACGCAGTATTTT
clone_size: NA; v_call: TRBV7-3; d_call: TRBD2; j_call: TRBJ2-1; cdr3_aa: CASSLSLAASYNEQFF; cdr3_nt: TGTGCCAGCAGCTTAAGTCTAGCGGCCTCCTACAATGAGCAGTTCTTC
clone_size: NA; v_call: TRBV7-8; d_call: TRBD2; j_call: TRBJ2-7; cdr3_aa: CASSFKAGVSYEQYF; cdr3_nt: TGTGCCAGCAGCTTCAAAGCGGGGGTCTCCTACGAGCAGTACTTC
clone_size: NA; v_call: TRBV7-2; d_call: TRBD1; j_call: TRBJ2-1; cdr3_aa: CASSLARGPWNEQFF; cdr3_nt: TGTGCCAGCAGTTTGGCCAGGGGGCCCTGGAATGAGCAGTTCTTC
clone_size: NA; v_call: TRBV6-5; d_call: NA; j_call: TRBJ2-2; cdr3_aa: CASSYEDSWAGELFF; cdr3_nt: TGTGCCAGCAGTTACGAGGACAGTTGGGCCGGGGAGCTGTTTTTT
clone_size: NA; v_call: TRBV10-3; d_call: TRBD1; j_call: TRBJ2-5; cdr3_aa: CAISESIRGPQETQYF; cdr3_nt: TGTGCCATCAGTGAGTCAATCAGGGGGCCCCAAGAGACCCAGTACTTC
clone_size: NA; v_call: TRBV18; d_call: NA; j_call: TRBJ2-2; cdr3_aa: CASSPPTGIRGGELFF; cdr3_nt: TGTGCCAGCTCACCACCTACAGGGATCAGGGGCGGGGAGCTGTTTTTT
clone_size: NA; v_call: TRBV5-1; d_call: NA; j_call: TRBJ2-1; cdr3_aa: CASSFSFRVYEQFF; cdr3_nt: TGCGCCAGCAGCTTTTCGTTCCGAGTATATGAGCAGTTCTTC
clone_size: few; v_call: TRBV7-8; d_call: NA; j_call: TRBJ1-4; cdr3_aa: CASSLRQGSEKLFF; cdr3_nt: TGTGCCAGCAGCTTGAGGCAGGGCAGCGAAAAACTGTTTTTT
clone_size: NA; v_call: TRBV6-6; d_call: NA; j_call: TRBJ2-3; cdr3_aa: CASSPRTDTQYF; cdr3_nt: TGTGCCAGCAGCCCCCGGACAGATACGCAGTATTTT
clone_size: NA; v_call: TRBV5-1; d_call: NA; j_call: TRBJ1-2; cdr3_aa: CASSLDLLPGLNYGYTF; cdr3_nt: TGCGCCAGCAGCTTGGACCTTCTCCCCGGTCTTAACTATGGCTACACCTTC
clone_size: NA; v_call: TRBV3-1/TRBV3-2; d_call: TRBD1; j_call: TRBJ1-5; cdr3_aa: CASSHEGQGQPQHF; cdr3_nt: TGTGCCAGCAGCCATGAGGGACAGGGACAGCCCCAGCATTTT
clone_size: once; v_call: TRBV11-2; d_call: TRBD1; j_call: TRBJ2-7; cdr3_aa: CASSFGTGDYEQYF; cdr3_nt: TGTGCCAGCAGCTTCGGGACAGGGGACTACGAGCAGTACTTC
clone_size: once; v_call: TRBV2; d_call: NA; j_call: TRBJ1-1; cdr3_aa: CASTDRWTEAFF; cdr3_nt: TGTGCCAGCACTGACCGGTGGACTGAAGCTTTCTTT
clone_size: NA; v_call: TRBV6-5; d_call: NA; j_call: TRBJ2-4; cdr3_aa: CASSYGLGFNIQYF; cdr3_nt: TGTGCCAGCAGTTACGGTCTAGGCTTTAACATTCAGTACTTC
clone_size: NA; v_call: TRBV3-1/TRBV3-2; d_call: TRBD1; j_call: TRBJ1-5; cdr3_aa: CASSLNTGGQGQPQHF; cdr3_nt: TGTGCCAGCAGCCTAAACACAGGGGGTCAAGGTCAGCCCCAGCATTTT
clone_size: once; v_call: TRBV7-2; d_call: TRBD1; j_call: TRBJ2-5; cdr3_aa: CASSLGSWTGMEETQYF; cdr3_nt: TGTGCCAGCAGCTTAGGGAGTTGGACAGGGATGGAAGAGACCCAGTACTTC
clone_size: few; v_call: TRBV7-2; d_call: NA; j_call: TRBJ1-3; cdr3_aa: CASSRDFSSGNTIYF; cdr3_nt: TGTGCCAGCAGCCGGGACTTTAGCTCTGGAAACACCATATATTTT
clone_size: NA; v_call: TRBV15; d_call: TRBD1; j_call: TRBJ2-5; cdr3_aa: CATSRDRAQETQYF; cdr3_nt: TGTGCCACCAGCAGGGACAGGGCCCAAGAGACCCAGTACTTC
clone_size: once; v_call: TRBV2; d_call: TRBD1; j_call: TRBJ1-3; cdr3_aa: CASSLRTGTGNTIYF; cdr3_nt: TGTGCCAGCAGTTTAAGGACAGGAACTGGAAACACCATATATTTT
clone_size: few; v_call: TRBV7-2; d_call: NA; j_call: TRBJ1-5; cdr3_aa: CASSSGQLNQPQHF; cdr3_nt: TGTGCCAGCAGCTCCGGACAGTTGAATCAGCCCCAGCATTTT
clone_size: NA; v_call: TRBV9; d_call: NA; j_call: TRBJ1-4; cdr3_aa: CASSSPSGGQGEKLFF; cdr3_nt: TGTGCCAGCAGCTCCCCGAGTGGGGGCCAAGGGGAAAAACTGTTTTTT
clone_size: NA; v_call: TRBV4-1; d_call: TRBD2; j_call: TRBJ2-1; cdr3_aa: CASSQGYGGTSGMEFF; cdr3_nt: TGCGCCAGCAGCCAAGGGTATGGTGGGACTAGCGGGATGGAGTTCTTC
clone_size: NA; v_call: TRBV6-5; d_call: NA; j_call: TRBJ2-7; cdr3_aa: CASSSTTATLYEQYF; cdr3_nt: TGTGCCAGCAGTTCCACGACAGCAACACTCTACGAGCAGTACTTC
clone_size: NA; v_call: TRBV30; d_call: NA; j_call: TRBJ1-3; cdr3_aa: CAWRTGFGNTIYF; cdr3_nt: TGTGCCTGGCGCACAGGGTTTGGAAACACCATATATTTT
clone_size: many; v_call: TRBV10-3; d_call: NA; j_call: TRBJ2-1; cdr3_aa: CAISEGIYNEQFF; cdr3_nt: TGTGCCATCAGTGAGGGCATCTACAATGAGCAGTTCTTC
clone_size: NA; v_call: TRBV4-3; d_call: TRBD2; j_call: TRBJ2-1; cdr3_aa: CASSQRLAGDFNEQFF; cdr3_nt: TGCGCCAGCAGCCAACGACTAGCGGGAGATTTCAATGAGCAGTTCTTC
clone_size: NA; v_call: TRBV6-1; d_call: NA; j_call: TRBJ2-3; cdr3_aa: CASSESGSPGLTQYF; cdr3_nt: TGTGCCAGCAGTGAAAGCGGTAGCCCTGGGCTTACGCAGTATTTT
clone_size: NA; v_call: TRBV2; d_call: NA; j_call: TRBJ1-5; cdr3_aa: CASSDREVGNQPQHF; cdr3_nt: TGTGCCAGCAGTGATCGTGAGGTTGGCAATCAGCCCCAGCATTTT
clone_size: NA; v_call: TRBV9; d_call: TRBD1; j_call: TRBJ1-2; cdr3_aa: CASSVKTGANYGYTF; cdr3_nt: TGTGCCAGCAGCGTTAAGACAGGGGCGAACTATGGCTACACCTTC
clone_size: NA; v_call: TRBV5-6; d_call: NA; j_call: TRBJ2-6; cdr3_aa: CASSPGTRSSGANVLTF; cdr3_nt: TGTGCCAGCAGTCCCGGGACTCGAAGCTCTGGGGCCAACGTCCTGACTTTC
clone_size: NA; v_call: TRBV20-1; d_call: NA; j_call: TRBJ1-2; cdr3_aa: CSASAGASNFNYGYTF; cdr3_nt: TGCAGTGCTAGTGCAGGGGCTTCCAACTTTAACTATGGCTACACCTTC
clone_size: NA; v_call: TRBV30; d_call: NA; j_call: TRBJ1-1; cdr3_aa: CAWSVGGWDTEAFF; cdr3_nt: TGTGCCTGGAGTGTAGGGGGATGGGACACTGAAGCTTTCTTT
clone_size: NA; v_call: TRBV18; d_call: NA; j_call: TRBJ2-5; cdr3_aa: CASSPPSVETQYF; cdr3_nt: TGTGCCAGCTCACCACCATCGGTAGAGACCCAGTACTTC
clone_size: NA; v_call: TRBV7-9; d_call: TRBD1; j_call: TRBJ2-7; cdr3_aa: CASSLRTGISYEQYF; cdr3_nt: TGTGCCAGCAGCCTCCGGACAGGGATATCCTACGAGCAGTACTTC
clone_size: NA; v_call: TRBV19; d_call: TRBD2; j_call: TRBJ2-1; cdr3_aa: CASSIRLAGGEQFF; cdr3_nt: TGTGCCAGTAGTATACGTCTAGCGGGCGGTGAGCAGTTCTTC
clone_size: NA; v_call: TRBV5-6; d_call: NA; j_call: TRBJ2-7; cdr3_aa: CASSLGLSGYEQYF; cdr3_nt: TGTGCCAGCAGCTTGGGCCTCTCCGGCTACGAGCAGTACTTC
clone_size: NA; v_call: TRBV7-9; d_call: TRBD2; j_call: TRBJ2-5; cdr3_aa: CASSFSGREETQYF; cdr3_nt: TGTGCCAGCAGCTTCAGCGGGAGGGAAGAGACCCAGTACTTC
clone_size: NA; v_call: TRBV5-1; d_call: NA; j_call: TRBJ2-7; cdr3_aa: CASSFRQAPSYEQYF; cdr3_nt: TGCGCCAGCAGCTTCAGGCAGGCGCCCTCCTACGAGCAGTACTTC
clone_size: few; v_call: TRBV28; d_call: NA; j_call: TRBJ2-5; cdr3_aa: CASSLWETGEGTQYF; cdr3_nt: TGTGCCAGCAGTTTGTGGGAGACAGGGGAGGGGACCCAGTACTTC
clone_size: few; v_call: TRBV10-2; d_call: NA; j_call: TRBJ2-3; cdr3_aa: CATSGGVNTQYF; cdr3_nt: TGCGCCACCTCTGGGGGCGTGAATACGCAGTATTTT